This entry concerns a single TCR beta chain. Its antigen is not known. The source of the sample is a study of T-cell reconstitution after alpha-beta-depleted transplantation in children. General study findings and limits: T-cell numbers and diversity, one year after transplant, stemmed largely from T cells that were newly produced.

The V end lost 8 bases, the J end lost 8 bases, and 6 bases lay between the germline ends. The CDR3 spans 10 residues. During its preparation, the TCRbeta library received unique molecular identifiers. One entry per CDR3 protein, called by TCRdb with MiXCR from the PCR reads. The data hold about 980,000 distinct CDR3 sequences, with less than 30% observed a single time. V usage is TRBV12-3 or TRBV12-4 and J usage is TRBJ2-2, with D unresolved. Sequences were derived from PBMCs, mostly from graft donor cells, sampled 360 days after TCRalphabeta/CD19-depleted stem cell transplant. The sequence was collected from a boy younger than two who had a stem cell transplant for SCID, so the T cells may come from the graft donor. In DNA, the CDR3 is TGTGCCAGCCTCGGGGGGGAGCTGTTTTTT. It is translated as CASLGGELFF.